This TCR beta chain came from a study of shared clonotypes between healthy human individuals. From CD4+ cells came CD45RA+ naive and CD45RA-negative memory subsets. Germline CDR1 is SGHRS and CDR2 is YFSETQ. The CDR3 is 13 amino acids. V lost 3 bases and J 6 bases, leaving 9 bases between the germline ends. Some clones are missing from TCRdb's copy, which holds only in-frame ones; the method was immunoSEQ multiplex PCR. The table records 950,000 to 1,300,000 clones, 75% of them present only once. This TCR was recovered from a man in his late teens or twenties in good health. The rearrangement links TRBV5-1 to TRBJ1-4; weak D call: TRBD1 (5 bases). The sequencing input was memory CD4+ T cells sorted from blood. Subset in this sample: CD45RA-negative fraction. The CDR3 spells CASSSGGDEKLFF. Here the CDR3 DNA reads TGCGCCAGCAGCTCCGGGGGGGATGAAAAACTGTTTTTT.